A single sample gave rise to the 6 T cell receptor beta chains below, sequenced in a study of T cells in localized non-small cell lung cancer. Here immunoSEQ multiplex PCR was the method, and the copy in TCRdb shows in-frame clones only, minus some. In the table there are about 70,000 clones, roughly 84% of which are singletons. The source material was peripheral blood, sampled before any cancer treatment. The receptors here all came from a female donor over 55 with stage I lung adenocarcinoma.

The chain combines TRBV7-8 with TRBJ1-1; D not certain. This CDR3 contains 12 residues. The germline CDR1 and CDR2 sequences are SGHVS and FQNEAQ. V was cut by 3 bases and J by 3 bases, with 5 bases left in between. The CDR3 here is CASSLRDTEAFF. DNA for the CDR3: TGTGCCAGCAGCTTGCGGGACACTGAAGCTTTCTTT. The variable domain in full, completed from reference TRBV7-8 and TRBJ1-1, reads GAGVSQSPRYKVAKRGQDVALRCDPISGHVSLFWYQQALGQGPEFLTYFQNEAQLDKSGLPSDRFFAERPEGSVSTLKIQRTQQEDSAVYLCASSLRDTEAFFGQGTRLTVV.

CDR3 sequence (DNA): TGTGCCATCAGTGAAACAAGAGAGCAGTACTTC. Translating gives CAISETREQYF. This rearrangement joins TRBV10-3 to TRBJ2-7; D not resolved. Per germline, CDR1 ENHRY and CDR2 SYGVKD. The CDR3 has 11 residues. V dropped 3 bases and J dropped 7 bases, with 7 bases sitting between them.

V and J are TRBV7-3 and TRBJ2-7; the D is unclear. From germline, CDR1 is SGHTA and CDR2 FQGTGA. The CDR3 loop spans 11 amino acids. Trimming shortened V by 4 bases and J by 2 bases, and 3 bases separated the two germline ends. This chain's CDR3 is CASSSPYEQYF. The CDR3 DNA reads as TGTGCCAGCAGCTCCCCCTACGAGCAGTACTTC.

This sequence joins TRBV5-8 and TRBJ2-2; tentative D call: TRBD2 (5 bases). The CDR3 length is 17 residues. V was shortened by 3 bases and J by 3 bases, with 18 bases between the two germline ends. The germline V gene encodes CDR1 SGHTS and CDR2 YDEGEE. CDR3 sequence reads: CASSSPLSVRDTGELFF. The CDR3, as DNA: TGTGCCAGCAGCTCCCCCTTAAGTGTGCGGGACACCGGGGAGCTGTTTTTT.

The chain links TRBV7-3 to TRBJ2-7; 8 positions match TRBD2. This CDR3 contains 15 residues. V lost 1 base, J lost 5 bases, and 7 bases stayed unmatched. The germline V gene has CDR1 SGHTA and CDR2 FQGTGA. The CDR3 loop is CASSLRPLAGNEQYF. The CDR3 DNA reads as TGTGCCAGCAGCTTAAGGCCTCTAGCGGGTAACGAGCAGTACTTC. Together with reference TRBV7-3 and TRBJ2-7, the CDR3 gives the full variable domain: GAGVSQTPSNKVTEKGKYVELRCDPISGHTALYWYRQSLGQGPEFLIYFQGTGAADDSGLPNDRFFAVRPEGSVSTLKIQRTERGDSAVYLCASSLRPLAGNEQYFGPGTRLTVT.

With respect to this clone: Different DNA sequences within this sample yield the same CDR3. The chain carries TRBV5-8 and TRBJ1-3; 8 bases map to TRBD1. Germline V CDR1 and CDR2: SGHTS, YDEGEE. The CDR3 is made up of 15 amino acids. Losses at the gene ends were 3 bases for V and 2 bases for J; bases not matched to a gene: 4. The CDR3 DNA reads TGTGCCAGCAGCTCGGACAGGGTCCCTGGAAACACCATATATTTT. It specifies CASSSDRVPGNTIYF.